This TCR beta chain was found in a study of monozygotic twins with cystic fibrosis (dated by TCRdb to about 2021). Turning to the overall study: Barcoded libraries were prepared with roughly 14 PCR cycles from about 3.2 micrograms of fragmented DNA. Data for three of the twin pairs had already been reported earlier in a different context. The cohort comprised ten female and six male twin pairs aged roughly 2.0 to 40 years, median about 9.3 years, mostly children and adolescents. On the day of blood sampling, twins were ranked among some 1,000 cohort participants for weight-for-height and for FEVPerc (FEV1 disease centile). The study compared TCR beta repertoires within and between 16 monozygotic twin pairs with cystic fibrosis to assess genetic influence on V and J gene usage.

The twin pairs came from the European Cystic Fibrosis Twin and Sibling Study Cohort, a cohort that recruited patients from approximately 160 CF clinics across 14 European countries. Zygosity and CFTR genotype were verified in-house, and zygosity was tested by multiplex PCR of nine short tandem repeat loci. Peripheral blood was sampled from each twin, and clinical parameters were recorded on the day of blood sampling. Genomic DNA was isolated from peripheral blood cells with phenol/chloroform and kept in TE buffer at 4 degrees C. TCR beta CDR3 regions were amplified by multiplex PCR with the immunoSEQ immune profiling system according to the manufacturer's instructions. An Illumina NextSeq system was used to carry out the sequencing. The study's processing was this. Sequence data were processed on the immunoSEQ Analyzer platform, and clonality was calculated as the square root of Simpson's index of productive rearrangements. Similarity in V and J usage was quantified by Jensen-Shannon distance, and CDR3 generation probabilities were calculated with OLGA. The researchers looked up shared CDR3 sequences in the immuneACCESS database (August 2020) and in VDJdb (December 2020). As stored in TCRdb, this immuneACCESS dataset retains in-frame rearrangements with V and J assigned. A fraction of the clones does not appear; measured against another copy, unresolved V genes explain less than half of the discrepancy, and the remainder lacks a known reason. V, J and clone size derive from that table, while D and trimming were established from the DNA sequence. The sample yields over 30,000 clones; approximately 72% were counted once. The ten largest make up roughly 0.72% of the sample.

The germline V gene encodes CDR1 SNHLY and CDR2 FYNNEI. The CDR3 starts with the cysteine, ends with the phenylalanine, and has 15 residues. Here the CDR3 DNA is all that survives: 45 bases in frame from base 1. A distance of 22 bases separates the germline ends of V and J, which lose 10 bases and 4 bases respectively. This clone was observed a handful of times. The antigen it binds to is not known. No quality values exist for individual bases; no much larger clone is one base distant. Overall results and qualifications from the work: Simpson clonality was generally low (median 0.0095), suggesting a naive-dominated repertoire, with higher clonality in the most severely affected patients. The greatest similarity to the co-twin was observed for V gene usage in 13 of 16 pairs and for J usage in 8 of 16 pairs, which suggested genetic constraints. Monozygotic CF twin pairs shared significantly more nucleotide-identical clonotypes within each pair than unrelated CF individuals shared with one another (P = 0.000026, Mann-Whitney). The cohort was small, and the number of shared CDR3s showed no association with age, concordance or disease severity.

The clonotype was recovered from a girl aged 5-17 years with cystic fibrosis. The V and J genes are TRBV2 and TRBJ1-2; 6 matching bases give a weak D call of TRBD1. The sample comprised blood. The CDR3: CATKGVRGAIYGYTF. Read as DNA, the sequence is TGTGCCACAAAGGGGGTCAGAGGGGCCATCTATGGCTACACCTTC.